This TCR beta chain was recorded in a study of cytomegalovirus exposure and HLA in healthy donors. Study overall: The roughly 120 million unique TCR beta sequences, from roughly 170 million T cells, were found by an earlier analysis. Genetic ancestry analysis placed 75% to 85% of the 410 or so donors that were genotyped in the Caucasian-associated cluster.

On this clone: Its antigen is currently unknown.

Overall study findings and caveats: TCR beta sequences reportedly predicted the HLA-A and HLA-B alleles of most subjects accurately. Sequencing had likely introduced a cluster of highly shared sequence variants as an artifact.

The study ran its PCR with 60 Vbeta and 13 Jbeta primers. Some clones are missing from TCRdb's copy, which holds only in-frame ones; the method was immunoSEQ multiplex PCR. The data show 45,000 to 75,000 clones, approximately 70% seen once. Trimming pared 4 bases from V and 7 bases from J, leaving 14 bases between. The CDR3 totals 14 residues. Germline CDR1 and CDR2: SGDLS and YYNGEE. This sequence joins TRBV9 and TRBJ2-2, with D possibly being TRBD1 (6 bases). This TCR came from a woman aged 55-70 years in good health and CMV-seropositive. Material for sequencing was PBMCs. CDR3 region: CASSSGQFGGELFF. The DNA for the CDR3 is TGTGCCAGCAGCTCCGGACAGTTTGGCGGGGAGCTGTTTTTT.